This T cell receptor (beta chain) was sequenced during a study of T cells in Graves' hyperthyroidism and ophthalmopathy. Background on the study: The initial diagnosis was the point when peripheral blood was collected, ahead of any treatment.

Study-level findings and limits: Ophthalmopathy was model-predicted a median about 6.7 months pre-onset.

This CDR3 comprises 13 residues. The germline CDR1 and CDR2 sequences are MDHEN and SYDVKM. The V end lost 5 bases, the J end lost 6 bases, and 11 bases lay between the germline ends. Clinical symptoms, serum thyroxine and TRAb, thyroid ultrasound and orbital computed tomography were used for the diagnoses. This clonotype was counted between two and nine times. Its specificity is unknown. Amplified TCR beta CDR3 regions came from RNA transcripts. The TCR CDR3 was amplified in a first-round RT-PCR using the HTBI primer set. TCRdb recomputed calls from the multiplex PCR reads with MiXCR, one row per CDR3 protein. Of more than 600,000 distinct CDR3 sequences listed, about 15% were seen once; the top ten hold around 7.7%.

This rearrangement joins TRBV28 to TRBJ2-1; maybe TRBD1 (6 bases). This clonotype originated in a man between 18 and 29 years old with Graves' hyperthyroidism. Sequences were obtained from blood. The CDR3 is CASSLQGTNEQFF. The CDR3 DNA reads as TGTGCCAGCAGTCTGCAGGGGACCAATGAGCAGTTCTTC.